This T cell receptor (beta chain) derives from a study of blood T cells in healthy people across ages. CDR1 SGHTA and CDR2 FQGTGA come from the germline V gene. V was shortened by 4 bases and J by 4 bases, with 12 bases between the two germline ends. This CDR3 spans 14 amino acids. This clonotype was seen ten or more times. Each sample had at least 6.5 million PBMCs isolated. The use of a sample-barcoded 5' primer and a J-beta primer mix characterized a second PCR of roughly 6 to 11 cycles. MiXCR, run by TCRdb on the 5' RACE reads, gives a single entry per CDR3 protein. The table lists hundreds of thousands of distinct CDR3 sequences, approximately 30% of them singletons.

The source is a woman older than 75 in good health. The specimen was blood. The chain is built from TRBV7-3 and TRBJ2-3; D assignment may be TRBD1 or TRBD2 (6 bases each). CDR3 DNA: TGTGCCAGCAGCTCAAACGGGGGCGCAGATACGCAGTATTTT. Its protein is CASSSNGGADTQYF.